Following are 24 T cell receptor beta chains from one sample sequenced in a study of response to subunit inactivated influenza vaccine. TCRdb re-derived calls from the RT-PCR reads in MiXCR, one entry per CDR3 protein. This sample has 430,000 or so distinct CDR3 sequences, with approximately 10% found just once. The sequences come from PBMCs from blood, collected roughly 48 days after vaccination. These receptors were taken from a man between 45 and 60 years old who received an inactivated influenza vaccine.

This CDR3 reads CSVEGRSGGTYEQYF. The DNA of the CDR3 is TGCAGCGTTGAAGGTCGGTCAGGGGGTACGTACGAGCAGTACTTC. The V gene is TRBV29-1, the J gene TRBJ2-7; 7 nucleotides agree with TRBD1. With 1 base clipped from V and 4 bases from J, the junction kept 10 bases outside the gene matches. Germline-derived CDR1 and CDR2 are SQVTM and ANQGSEA. CDR3 length: 15 residues.

This clonotype was counted only a few times. The chain is built from TRBV3-1 and TRBJ2-1; TRBD2 matches 8 bases. Per germline, CDR1 LGHDT and CDR2 YNNKEL (reference sequence). This CDR3 contains 17 residues. V trimming: 2 bases; J trimming: 10 bases; junction bases outside the gene matches: 16. In DNA form, the CDR3 reads TGTGCCAGCAGCCAATCACTGGGACTAGGGGCCCGAGGGGAGCAGTTCTTC. It yields the protein CASSQSLGLGARGEQFF.

This clonotype was seen ten or more times. The chain couples TRBV7-2 to TRBJ2-3, with D tentatively TRBD1 (5 bases). The CDR3 spans 13 residues. V lost 5 bases, J lost 3 bases, and 9 bases lay in between. The V gene's germline CDR1 is SGHTA and CDR2 FQGNSA. CDR3 sequence reads: CASSTRQTDTQYF. CDR3 bases: TGTGCCAGCAGCACCCGACAGACAGATACGCAGTATTTT. The full variable domain, its missing parts supplied by reference TRBV7-2 and TRBJ2-3, is GAGVSQSPSNKVTEKGKDVELRCDPISGHTALYWYRQSLGQGLEFLIYFQGNSAPDKSGLPSDRFSAERTGGSVSTLTIQRTQQEDSAVYLCASSTRQTDTQYFGPGTRLTVL.

This chain links TRBV6-1 with TRBJ1-6; D ambiguous. Deletions cut 6 bases from V and 5 bases from J, with 11 bases between. The CDR3 spans 14 residues. CDR1 is MNHNS and CDR2 is SASEGT in the germline V gene. This CDR3 is CASSHSPDNSPLHF. The CDR3 bases are TGTGCCAGCAGCCACAGCCCCGATAATTCACCCCTCCACTTT.

The CDR3 spells CASSRGGGGPNTQYF. Here the CDR3 DNA reads TGTGCCAGCAGCCGGGGCGGGGGCGGACCGAATACGCAGTATTTT. The chain uses TRBV11-2 and TRBJ2-3; the D gene is possibly TRBD2 (7 bases). The CDR3 runs 15 residues. Germline loops: CDR1 SGHAT, CDR2 FQNNGV. V dropped 5 bases and J dropped 7 bases, with 19 bases sitting between them.

In its sample, this clonotype was seen many times. This chain joins TRBV29-1 and TRBJ2-5, with a possible D match to TRBD2 (6 bases). V was clipped by 6 bases and J by 8 bases, with 16 bases between them. This CDR3 spans 12 amino acids. From germline, CDR1 is SQVTM and CDR2 ANQGSEA. As DNA, the CDR3 is TGCAGCGTGGGGGGACTTGGAAAAACCCAGTACTTC. It yields the protein CSVGGLGKTQYF. Looking up the rest from reference TRBV29-1 and TRBJ2-5 gives the full variable domain: SAVISQKPSRDICQRGTSLTIQCQVDSQVTMMFWYRQQPGQSLTLIATANQGSEATYESGFVIDKFPISRPNLTFSTLTVSNMSPEDSSIYLCSVGGLGKTQYFGPGTRLLVL.

V is TRBV12-3 or TRBV12-4 and J is TRBJ2-3; D might be TRBD1 (6 bases). Trimming pared 10 bases from V and 7 bases from J, leaving 18 bases between. The CDR3 runs to 13 residues. The CDR3 DNA follows: TGTGCCACCCGGAAAGGGGACATCTATACGCAGTATTTT. Translated, it gives CATRKGDIYTQYF.

CDR3 sequence (DNA): TGTGCCAGCAGCGTAGGACCTGGGGCGGGAAGGCAACTGAATGAGCAGTTCTTC. Translation: CASSVGPGAGRQLNEQFF. V usage is TRBV9 and J usage is TRBJ2-1, with a weak D call TRBD2 (6 bases). Germline V gene lookup returns CDR1 SGDLS and CDR2 YYNGEE. Deletions cut 0 bases from V and 7 bases from J, with 23 bases between. The CDR3 is 18 amino acids.

This clonotype appeared many times. The V and J genes are TRBV20-1 and TRBJ1-5, with D tentatively TRBD1 (5 bases). V was pared by 6 bases and J by 0 bases, with 9 bases between. Germline V gene data show CDR1 as DFQATT and CDR2 as SNEGSKA (reference sequence). This CDR3 contains 13 residues. CDR3 nucleotide sequence: TGCAGTGCCTTCGGGACTAGCAATCAGCCCCAGCATTTT. Translation: CSAFGTSNQPQHF.

This clonotype occurred many times. The chain uses TRBV12-3 or TRBV12-4 and TRBJ1-5; D gene unclear. The CDR3 extends over 15 amino acids. V gave up 2 bases and J gave up 5 bases, with 13 bases separating them. The CDR3: CASSLTGMGYQPQHF. As DNA, the CDR3 is TGTGCCAGCAGTTTAACTGGGATGGGCTATCAGCCCCAGCATTTT.

The chain is built from TRBV29-1 and TRBJ2-2; 7 bases agree with TRBD1. The germline V gene has CDR1 SQVTM and CDR2 ANQGSEA. This CDR3 spans 17 amino acids. Losses at the gene ends were 5 bases for V and 1 base for J; bases not matched to a gene: 13. The CDR3 nucleotides are TGCAGCGTTCACCGGCCCCGGGCAGGGGGGAACACCGGGGAGCTGTTTTTT. Translation gives CSVHRPRAGGNTGELFF.

A word on this clonotype: This may come from a read error, since a much larger clone is one base off. The J gene is TRBJ2-1, the V gene TRBV28; 8 bases are shared with TRBD2. J lost 0 bases, V lost 7 bases, and 2 bases had no gene match. Germline assignment: CDR1 MDHEN and CDR2 SYDVKM. This CDR3 spans 14 amino acids. CDR3 coding DNA: TGTGCCAGCATCAGCGGGAGCTCCTACAATGAGCAGTTCTTC. Translation: CASISGSSYNEQFF.

This rearrangement joins TRBV27 to TRBJ2-1; 8 nucleotides match TRBD1. This CDR3 is built from 15 residues. Germline CDR1 is MNHEY and CDR2 is SMNVEV (reference sequence). J lost 7 bases, V lost 5 bases, and 10 bases had no gene match. CDR3 sequence reads: CASSPLGQGMNEQFF. The CDR3 bases are TGTGCCAGCAGTCCCCTCGGACAGGGTATGAATGAGCAGTTCTTC.

The CDR3: CAISEPGFQETQYF. The DNA of the CDR3 is TGTGCCATCAGTGAGCCAGGGTTCCAAGAGACCCAGTACTTC. The rearrangement joins TRBV10-3 to TRBJ2-5; D might be TRBD1 (5 bases). The CDR3 has 14 residues. V was trimmed by 2 bases and J by 1 base, leaving 8 bases between them. The V gene's germline CDR1 is ENHRY and CDR2 SYGVKD.

In this sample, this clonotype turned up a few times. The chain carries TRBV29-1 and TRBJ2-5; 9 bases match TRBD2. From germline, CDR1 is SQVTM and CDR2 ANQGSEA. Losses at the gene ends were 4 bases for V and 5 bases for J; bases not matched to a gene: 8. The CDR3 loop spans 14 amino acids. CDR3 loop: CSVAAGGPAETQYF. CDR3 nucleotide sequence: TGCAGCGTTGCGGCGGGAGGGCCAGCGGAGACCCAGTACTTC.

A few counts support this clonotype. V gene TRBV7-9 combines with J gene TRBJ2-3; 12 positions match TRBD2. Germline V gives CDR1 SEHNR, CDR2 FQNEAQ (reference sequence). The CDR3 is made up of 15 amino acids. V gave up 4 bases and J gave up 7 bases; unmatched junction bases: 6. CDR3 DNA: TGTGCCAGCAGCTCCCCTAGCGGGAGGGTGAATACGCAGTATTTT. This translates into CASSSPSGRVNTQYF.

This sequence joins TRBV7-6 and TRBJ1-6, with 7 bases identical to TRBD1. CDR1 SGHVS and CDR2 FNYEAQ come from the germline V gene. V shed 1 base and J 6 bases; nucleotides not matched to a gene: 3. This CDR3 contains 15 residues. In DNA, the CDR3 is TGTGCCAGCAGCTTAGAGGGGGCCTTTAATTCACCCCTCCACTTT. Its protein is CASSLEGAFNSPLHF.

The chain is built from TRBV6-2 or TRBV6-3 and TRBJ2-5, with D possibly called TRBD1 or TRBD2 (5 bases each). CDR3 size: 12 residues. Per germline, CDR1 MNHEY and CDR2 SVGEGT. V was trimmed by 8 bases and J by 4 bases, leaving 11 bases between them. The CDR3 is CASASGGETQYF. For the CDR3, the DNA is TGTGCCAGCGCTTCTGGGGGAGAGACCCAGTACTTC.

This clonotype appeared a few times. The chain links TRBV5-1 to TRBJ2-6, with D uncertain. CDR3 length equals 17 residues. V lost 2 bases to trimming and J lost 0 bases, with 12 bases between them. Germline V gene sequence: CDR1 SGHRS, CDR2 YFSETQ. The CDR3 sequence is CASSLRRTVSGANVLTF. For the CDR3, the DNA is TGCGCCAGCAGCTTAAGGCGGACCGTCTCTGGGGCCAACGTCCTGACTTTC.

At least ten counts were recorded for this clonotype. The chain couples TRBV5-1 to TRBJ2-3, with D possibly TRBD1 on 6 matching bases. V was cut by 1 base and J by 3 bases, with 12 bases left in between. The germline gives CDR1 SGHRS, CDR2 YFSETQ. This CDR3 contains 15 residues. This CDR3 reads CASSLRQRGTDTQYF. The DNA of the CDR3 is TGCGCCAGCAGCTTGCGACAGAGGGGGACAGATACGCAGTATTTT.

The genes are TRBV4-1 and TRBJ2-2, with 8 bases fitting TRBD2. Looked up from germline, CDR1 is MGHRA and CDR2 is YSYEKL. V trimming: 1 base; J trimming: 6 bases; junction bases outside the gene matches: 7. This CDR3 comprises 16 residues. Written as DNA, the CDR3 is TGCGCCAGCAGCCAAGTCTGGACTAGCTGGGCCGGGGAGCTGTTTTTT. Residues: CASSQVWTSWAGELFF.

This clonotype was seen a few times. The V gene is TRBV10-3, the J gene TRBJ2-3; D remains unclear. This CDR3 has 13 residues. The V gene's germline CDR1 is ENHRY and CDR2 SYGVKD. Trimming left V 0 bases short and J 3 bases short, with 4 bases between. CDR3 amino acids: CAISESVTDTQYF. In DNA form, the CDR3 reads TGTGCCATCAGTGAGTCCGTAACAGATACGCAGTATTTT.

The table lists this clonotype with many counts. The V and J genes are TRBV6-1 and TRBJ1-5, with TRBD1 matching over 7 bases. V was pared by 5 bases and J by 3 bases, with 4 bases of the junction left unmatched. The CDR3 extends over 14 amino acids. Per germline, CDR1 MNHNS and CDR2 SASEGT. The CDR3 region has the DNA TGTGCCAGCAGTAAGACAGGGATCAATCAGCCCCAGCATTTT. Encoded protein: CASSKTGINQPQHF.

The V gene is TRBV7-2, the J gene TRBJ2-7, with 13 bases lining up with TRBD2. The length of the CDR3 is 15 residues. Losses at the gene ends were 5 bases for V and 5 bases for J; bases not matched to a gene: 6. Germline CDR1 SGHTA, CDR2 FQGNSA. CDR3 loop: CASSRTSGSGDEQYF. The CDR3 nucleotides read TGTGCCAGCAGCCGGACTAGCGGGAGTGGCGACGAGCAGTACTTC.